These T cell receptor beta chains were read from a single sample in a study of blood T cell repertoires in COVID-19. Repertoires were generated with immunoSEQ multiplex PCR, while TCRdb's copy carries only in-frame clones and drops some. The sample consists of 400,000 or so clones, more than 75% of them appearing once. The material sequenced was peripheral blood. The receptors were sampled from a human donor in a cohort sampled during active COVID-19. Each CDR3 is given with its conserved first and last residue. Fields, in order: V gene, D gene, J gene, clone size, CDR3 protein, CDR3 DNA. The D gene is left open where the match is weak. Clone size is shown for a subset of rows, as once, few, many or a class of expanded clone.

>TRBV7-9|-|TRBJ2-3|-
CASSFDLGGGPTDTQYF
TGTGCCAGCAGCTTTGATCTGGGCGGGGGCCCCACAGATACGCAGTATTTT
>TRBV14|TRBD2|TRBJ2-1|-
CASTKGAGGPHNEQFF
TGTGCCTCAACAAAAGGAGCGGGAGGCCCCCACAATGAGCAGTTCTTC
>TRBV10-2|TRBD1|TRBJ2-1|once
CASSLPGGLNNEQFF
TGCGCCAGCAGTTTACCAGGGGGCCTCAACAATGAGCAGTTCTTC
>TRBV7-3|-|TRBJ1-1|-
CASSLGATGNTEAFF
TGTGCCAGCAGCCTAGGGGCCACAGGAAACACTGAAGCTTTCTTT
>TRBV5-4|-|TRBJ2-5|-
CASSFETGSRETQYF
TGTGCCAGCAGCTTCGAGACGGGGAGTAGAGAGACCCAGTACTTC
>TRBV5-1|-|TRBJ2-1|-
CASSSVRADNEQFF
TGCGCCAGCAGCTCTGTCAGGGCAGACAATGAGCAGTTCTTC
>TRBV19|TRBD2|TRBJ2-5|once
CASSIQTSGPGTQYF
TGTGCCAGTAGTATCCAGACTAGCGGACCGGGGACCCAGTACTTC
>TRBV5-1|TRBD2|TRBJ2-1|-
CASSLSGGTYNEQFF
TGCGCCAGCAGCTTGTCGGGGGGGACCTACAATGAGCAGTTCTTC
>TRBV2|TRBD2|TRBJ2-5|-
CASRAGGAGGRRETQYF
TGTGCCAGCAGAGCCGGGGGGGCTGGGGGTAGGAGAGAGACCCAGTACTTC
>TRBV28|TRBD1|TRBJ1-4|-
CASRTSGQGARKLFF
TGTGCCAGCAGGACTTCAGGACAGGGGGCGAGGAAACTGTTTTTT
>TRBV5-1|TRBD1|TRBJ2-2|-
CASSLDGQGTGELFF
TGCGCCAGCAGCTTGGATGGACAGGGGACCGGGGAGCTGTTTTTT
>TRBV19|TRBD1|TRBJ1-6|-
CASTRQGRNSPLHF
TGTGCCAGCACAAGACAGGGCCGGAATTCACCCCTCCACTTT
>TRBV2|TRBD1|TRBJ2-4|-
CASSLDRGGVNIQYF
TGTGCCAGCAGTTTGGACAGGGGAGGGGTAAACATTCAGTACTTC
>TRBV5-1|TRBD1|TRBJ2-7|-
CASSYRDSTYEQYF
TGCGCCAGCAGCTACAGGGACAGTACCTACGAGCAGTACTTC
>TRBV7-3|-|TRBJ2-3|-
CASSESIDTDTQYF
TGTGCCAGCAGCGAGTCTATAGACACAGATACGCAGTATTTT
>TRBV7-3|-|TRBJ2-5|-
CASSSSREETQYF
TGTGCCAGCAGCAGTAGTCGTGAAGAGACCCAGTACTTC
>TRBV28|TRBD1|TRBJ1-4|once
CASRQDRGDEKLFF
TGTGCCAGCAGACAAGACAGGGGAGATGAAAAACTGTTTTTT
>TRBV27|TRBD1|TRBJ2-3|-
CASSLRQGSDTQYF
TGTGCCAGCAGCTTGCGACAGGGCTCGGATACGCAGTATTTT
>TRBV25-1|TRBD2|TRBJ2-3|-
CASSEPASGGVIDTQYF
TGTGCCAGCAGTGAACCCGCAAGCGGGGGGGTTATAGATACGCAGTATTTT
>TRBV29-1|TRBD1|TRBJ2-7|once
CSVRQGAGEQYF
TGCAGCGTTCGACAGGGGGCCGGGGAGCAGTACTTC
>TRBV5-1|-|TRBJ1-1|once
CASSQYGLTSGTEAFF
TGCGCCAGCAGCCAATACGGGTTGACCAGTGGCACTGAAGCTTTCTTT
>TRBV3-1/TRBV3-2|-|TRBJ2-3|-
CASSHPTTDTQYF
TGTGCCAGCAGCCACCCCACTACAGATACGCAGTATTTT
>TRBV18|-|TRBJ2-2|-
CASSPPLQGGKTGELFF
TGTGCCAGCTCACCCCCCCTGCAGGGTGGGAAGACCGGGGAGCTGTTTTTT
>TRBV28|TRBD1|TRBJ2-1|-
CASSLLTGSWDNEQFF
TGTGCCAGCAGTTTATTGACAGGGTCGTGGGACAATGAGCAGTTCTTC
>TRBV7-2|-|TRBJ2-7|-
CASSRGATQDEQYF
TGTGCCAGCAGCCGGGGAGCTACCCAAGACGAGCAGTACTTC
>TRBV6-5|TRBD1|TRBJ1-1|-
CASSSQDREAFF
TGTGCCAGCAGTTCCCAGGACAGGGAAGCTTTCTTT
>TRBV4-2|-|TRBJ1-2|once
CASSHVTWEGIYGYTF
TGTGCCAGCAGCCACGTCACGTGGGAGGGGATTTATGGCTACACCTTC
>TRBV6-5|TRBD1|TRBJ1-1|-
CAIREQGKGAEAFF
TGTGCCATCCGGGAACAGGGGAAGGGTGCTGAAGCTTTCTTT
>TRBV3-1/TRBV3-2|-|TRBJ2-1|once
CASSQSDRGNEQFF
TGTGCCAGCAGCCAATCGGATAGGGGCAATGAGCAGTTCTTC
>TRBV4-1|TRBD1|TRBJ1-5|-
CASSQWDRGLQPQHF
TGCGCCAGCAGCCAATGGGACAGGGGACTTCAGCCCCAGCATTTT
>TRBV5-5|-|TRBJ1-1|-
CASSLGPGNTEAFF
TGTGCCAGCAGCTTGGGGCCAGGGAACACTGAAGCTTTCTTT